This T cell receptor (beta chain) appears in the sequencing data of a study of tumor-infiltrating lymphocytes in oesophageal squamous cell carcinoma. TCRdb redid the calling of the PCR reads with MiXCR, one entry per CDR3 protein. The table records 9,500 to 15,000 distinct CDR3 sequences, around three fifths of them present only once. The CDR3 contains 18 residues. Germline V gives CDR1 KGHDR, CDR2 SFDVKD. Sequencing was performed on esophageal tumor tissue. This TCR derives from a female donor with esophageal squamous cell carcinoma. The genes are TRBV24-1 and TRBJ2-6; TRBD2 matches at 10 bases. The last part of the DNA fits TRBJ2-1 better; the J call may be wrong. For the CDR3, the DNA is TGTGCCACCAGTGATTTTAGCGGGGGGTCCTCCTCCTACAATGAGCAGTTCTTC. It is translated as CATSDFSGGSSSYNEQFF.